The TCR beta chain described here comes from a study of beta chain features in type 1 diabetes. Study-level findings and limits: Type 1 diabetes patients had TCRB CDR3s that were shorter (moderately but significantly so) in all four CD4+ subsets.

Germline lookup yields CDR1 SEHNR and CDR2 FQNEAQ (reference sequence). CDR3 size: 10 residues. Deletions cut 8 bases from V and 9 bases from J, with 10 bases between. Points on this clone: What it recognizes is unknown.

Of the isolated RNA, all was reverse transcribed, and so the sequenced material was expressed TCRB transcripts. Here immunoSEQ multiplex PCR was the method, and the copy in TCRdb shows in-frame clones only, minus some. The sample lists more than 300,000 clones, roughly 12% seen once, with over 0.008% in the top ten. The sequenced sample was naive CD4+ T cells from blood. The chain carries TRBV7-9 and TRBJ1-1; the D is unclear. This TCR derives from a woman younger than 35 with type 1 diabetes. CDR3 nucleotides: TGTGCCAGCGACCGAGGTAAAGCTTTCTTT. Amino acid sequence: CASDRGKAFF.